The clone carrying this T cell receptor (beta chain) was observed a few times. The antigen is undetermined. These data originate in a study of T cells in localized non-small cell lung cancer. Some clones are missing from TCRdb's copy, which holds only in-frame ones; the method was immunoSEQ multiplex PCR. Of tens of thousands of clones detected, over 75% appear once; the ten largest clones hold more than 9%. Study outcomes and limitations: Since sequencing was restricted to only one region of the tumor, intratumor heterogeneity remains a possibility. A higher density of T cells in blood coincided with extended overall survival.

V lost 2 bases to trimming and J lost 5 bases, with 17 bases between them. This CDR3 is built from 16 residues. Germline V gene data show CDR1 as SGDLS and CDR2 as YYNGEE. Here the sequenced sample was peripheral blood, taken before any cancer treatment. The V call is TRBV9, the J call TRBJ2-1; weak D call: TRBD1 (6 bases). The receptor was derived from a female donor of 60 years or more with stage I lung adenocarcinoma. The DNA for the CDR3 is TGTGCCAGCAGCGTCAGGGGACGTGGGAACAACAATGAGCAGTTCTTC. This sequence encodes CASSVRGRGNNNEQFF.